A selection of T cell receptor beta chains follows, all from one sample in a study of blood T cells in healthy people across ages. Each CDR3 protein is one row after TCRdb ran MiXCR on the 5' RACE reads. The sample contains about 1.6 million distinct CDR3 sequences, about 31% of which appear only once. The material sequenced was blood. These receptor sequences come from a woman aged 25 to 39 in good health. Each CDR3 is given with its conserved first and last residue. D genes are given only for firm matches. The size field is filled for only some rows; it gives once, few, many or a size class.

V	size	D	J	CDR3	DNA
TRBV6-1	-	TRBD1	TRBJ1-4	CASRVQGNNEKLFF	TGTGCCAGCAGGGTACAGGGGAATAATGAAAAACTGTTTTTT
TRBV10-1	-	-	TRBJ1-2	CASSESIRGPNGYTF	TGCGCCAGCAGTGAGTCGATAAGGGGTCCGAATGGCTACACCTTC
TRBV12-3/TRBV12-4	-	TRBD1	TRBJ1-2	CASSPERGLYGYTF	TGTGCCAGCAGTCCGGAGAGGGGGCTCTATGGCTACACCTTC
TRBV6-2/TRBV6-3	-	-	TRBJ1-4	CASSYSIEGDLTNEKLFF	TGTGCCAGCAGTTACTCGATTGAGGGGGATCTGACTAATGAAAAACTGTTTTTT
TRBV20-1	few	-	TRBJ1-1	CSARVESGWNTEAFF	TGCAGTGCTAGAGTTGAGTCAGGTTGGAACACTGAAGCTTTCTTT
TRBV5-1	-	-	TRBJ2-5	CASSLGTETATQYF	TGCGCCAGCAGCTTGGGGACAGAAACGGCCACCCAGTACTTC
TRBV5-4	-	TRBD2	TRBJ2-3	CASSSWLAGTDTQYF	TGTGCCAGCAGCTCCTGGCTAGCGGGGACAGATACGCAGTATTTT
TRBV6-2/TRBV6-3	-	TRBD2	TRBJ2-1	CASSPRDGRSYNEQFF	TGTGCCAGCAGCCCCAGAGACGGGAGGTCCTACAATGAGCAGTTCTTC
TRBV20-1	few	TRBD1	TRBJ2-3	CSARGTGDRVITDTQYF	TGCAGTGCTAGAGGGACAGGGGATAGGGTTATCACAGATACGCAGTATTTT
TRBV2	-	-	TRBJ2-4	CASRLEAKNIQYF	TGTGCCAGCAGACTTGAAGCCAAAAACATTCAGTACTTC
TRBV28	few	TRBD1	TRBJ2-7	CASSAPDRGEQYF	TGTGCCAGCAGCGCACCCGACAGGGGCGAGCAGTACTTC
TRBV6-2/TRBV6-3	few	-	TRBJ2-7	CASSYPGRGIYEQYF	TGTGCCAGCAGTTACCCGGGCAGGGGCATTTACGAGCAGTACTTC
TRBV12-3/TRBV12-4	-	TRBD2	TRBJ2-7	CASSSLRREGTEQYF	TGTGCCAGCAGTTCTTTAAGGCGGGAGGGCACCGAGCAGTACTTC
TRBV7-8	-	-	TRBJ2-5	CASSPKWMGESQETQYF	TGTGCCAGCAGCCCTAAGTGGATGGGGGAGTCGCAAGAGACCCAGTACTTC
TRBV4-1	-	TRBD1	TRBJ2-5	CASSQVEDRVLIQETQYF	TGCGCCAGCAGCCAAGTGGAGGACAGGGTCTTAATCCAAGAGACCCAGTACTTC
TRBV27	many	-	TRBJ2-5	CASSSNPLQETQYF	TGTGCCAGCAGTTCCAACCCCCTACAAGAGACCCAGTACTTC
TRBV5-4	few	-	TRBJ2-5	CASSSDLAVQETQYF	TGTGCCAGCAGCTCGGATTTAGCGGTACAAGAGACCCAGTACTTC
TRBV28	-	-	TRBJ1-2	CASSLQGGRKDGYTF	TGTGCCAGCAGCCTTCAGGGTGGGCGGAAAGATGGCTACACCTTC
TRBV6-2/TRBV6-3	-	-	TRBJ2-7	CASVGDGPHYEQYF	TGTGCCAGCGTTGGGGATGGGCCGCACTACGAGCAGTACTTC
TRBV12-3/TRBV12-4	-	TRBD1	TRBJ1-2	CASSKGQAREDGYTF	TGTGCCAGCAGCAAAGGACAGGCTAGGGAGGATGGCTACACCTTC
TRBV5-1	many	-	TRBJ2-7	CASSLTGTTYEQYF	TGCGCCAGCAGTCTCACAGGGACTACCTACGAGCAGTACTTC